The entry that follows covers one T cell receptor (beta chain) sequence. Its matching antigen is unknown. Positively selected for CCR7, the CD45RO-negative cells used as naive CD8 cells excluded terminally differentiated effector memory CD45RA+ cells. The method was immunoSEQ multiplex PCR; TCRdb's version includes in-frame clones alone and lacks a portion of them. The table lists under 1 million clones, over 90% of them singletons. The CDR3 contains 15 residues. Germline CDR1 and CDR2: SGHDT and YYEEEE. V lost 3 bases to trimming and J lost 8 bases; unmatched junction nucleotides: 11. The data belong to a study of shared clonotypes between healthy human individuals. The study's findings and limits: The genetic and exposure-history diversity represented was limited by few donors.

This receptor was taken from a man aged 25-45 years in good health. The material sequenced was naive CD8+ T cells sorted from blood. The rearrangement links TRBV5-6 to TRBJ2-4, with TRBD2 matching 7 bases. The CDR3 reads CASSSPDSRGDIQYF. Here the CDR3 DNA reads TGTGCCAGCAGCTCGCCGGACTCCCGGGGGGACATTCAGTACTTC.